This T cell receptor (beta chain) was observed in a study of graft-versus-host responses after intestinal transplantation (dated by TCRdb to about 2021). The study in broad terms: The transplants that recipients received were multivisceral, liver-intestinal, or isolated intestinal. Anti-thymocyte globulin induction was given to all recipients, followed by maintenance tacrolimus and steroids for approximately three years. Bulk TCR-beta CDR3 sequencing was used to track graft-versus-host and host-versus-graft alloreactive T cell clones in the graft, circulation and bone marrow after intestinal transplantation. Alloreactive clones were identified by sequencing pre-transplant mixed lymphocyte reaction products and comparing them with unstimulated pre-transplant donor and recipient T cells. A cohort of 24 intestinal transplant recipients, including one retransplant, was enrolled, and a few patients lacking pretransplant specimens were excluded. Donor T cell macrochimerism was defined as a peak of at least 4% donor T cells among recipient peripheral blood mononuclear cells. Rather than being sequenced by the commercial service, samples from three later patients were sequenced in-house on an Illumina MiSeq and processed with MiXCR. What the research found in general, with its limitations: Early after transplant, peak levels of circulating GvH clones were associated with declines in HvG clones. In the allografts of patients with donor T cell macrochimerism, GvH to HvG T cell clonal ratios were high. GvH clones were found in recipient bone marrow, and some of the GvH clones appeared earlier in ileal mucosa or blood, which is consistent with an intestinal mucosal origin. Conclusions were limited by the relatively low number and heterogeneity of intestinal transplant patients.

Turning to this clone: Its antigen is not yet known. There are no base qualities to consult, and no much larger clone falls within one base.

The meaning of the sample's time point label: cells obtained before transplantation from donor or recipient. CD3+CD4+ and CD3+CD8+ populations were FACS-sorted from unstimulated pre-transplant donor and recipient cells taken from spleen or lymph nodes. The library was generated by the immunoSEQ multiplex PCR assay. For most patients, genomic DNA was isolated using the Qiagen DNeasy Blood and Tissue Kit and was shipped frozen to Adaptive Biotechnologies for TCR sequencing. High-throughput TCR-beta CDR3 sequencing of genomic DNA from most patients was performed by Adaptive Biotechnologies. The study's own analysis went as follows. TCR sequencing data for approximately 17 patients were retrieved from Adaptive's ImmunoSEQ software; a few other patients were processed with MiXCR and VDJtools. CD4 versus CD8 sorting errors were corrected by removing sequences found in both subsets at a frequency ratio below 5:1. Because the origin of CDR3 nucleotide sequences shared between donor and recipient could not be assigned, those sequences were removed. Alloreactive clones required at least 2-fold expansion over unstimulated cells and minimum CFSE-low frequency of 0.002% (template counts) or 0.001% (read counts). Clones were considered mappable if detected in sequenced pre-transplant spleen, lymph node, or MLR CFSE-low populations of the donor or recipient. The cumulative frequency of alloreactive clones was calculated as a percentage of all sequences, weighted by copy number. Here the immuneACCESS table is served through TCRdb, limited to in-frame sequences with V and J called. Missing clones are a known gap in these copies; in checked studies unresolved V genes cover under half, and the rest lacks a known reason. V and J calls and clone size are copied from that table; D and trimming were computed from the DNA. The sample has about 64,000 clones on record, 90% of them singletons. Jointly, the top ten make up about 1.7% of the sample.

The CDR3 holds 16 amino acids from the cysteine to the phenylalanine. Of all the DNA, just the CDR3 is kept, 48 bases in frame from base 1. V is clipped by 1 base and J by 4 bases, and the sequence between their germline boundaries is 14 bases long. CDR1 and CDR2 are read off the germline V gene as MGHDK and SYGVNS. The receptor chain draws on TRBV25-1 and TRBJ2-1; 5 matching bases give a weak D call of TRBD2. The sequence was collected from a human donor who was the organ donor for an intestinal transplant. The material was unstimulated CD8+ T cells sorted from spleen or lymph node cells, obtained before transplant. Here is the DNA: TGTGCCAGCAGTGAATGGGAAGGAACGGGGTACAATGAGCAGTTCTTC. It translates as CASSEWEGTGYNEQFF.